One sample yielded the 28 T cell receptor beta chains listed below, sequenced in a study of T cell responses to AZD1222 COVID-19 vaccine. The assay was immunoSEQ multiplex PCR, and TCRdb's table has in-frame clones only and misses some. This sample has about 99,000 clones; roughly nine tenths occur once, and the top ten carry around 3.3%. The specimen comprised peripheral blood, sampled 28 days after the second dose of the MenACWY control vaccine. These receptors were taken from an adult who received the MenACWY meningococcal vaccine as a control.

V is TRBV2 and J is TRBJ1-1; 8 nucleotides match TRBD1. V shed 7 bases, J shed 1 base, and the junction held 2 bases outside the gene matches. CDR1 and CDR2 (germline): SNHLY, FYNNEI. The CDR3 has 13 residues. The DNA of the CDR3 is TGTGCCAGCAAGACAGGGGCGAACACTGAAGCTTTCTTT. It is translated as CASKTGANTEAFF. Together with reference TRBV2 and TRBJ1-1, the CDR3 gives the full variable domain: EPEVTQTPSHQVTQMGQEVILRCVPISNHLYFYWYRQILGQKVEFLVSFYNNEISEKSEIFDDQFSVERPDGSNFTLKIRSTKLEDSAMYFCASKTGANTEAFFGQGTRLTVV.

The chain recombines TRBV5-6 with TRBJ2-7, with 7 nucleotides matching TRBD1. The CDR3 has 14 amino acids. After removal of 3 bases from V and 8 bases from J, the junction contained 11 bases not matched to a gene. CDR1 and CDR2 from the germline V gene are SGHDT and YYEEEE. The CDR3 protein is CASSSGPGTVKQYF. In DNA, the CDR3 is TGTGCCAGCAGCTCCGGCCCCGGGACAGTAAAGCAGTACTTC.

In nucleotides, the CDR3 is TGTGCCAGCTCACCAAAACAGTTCTCTGGAAACACCATATATTTT. It encodes CASSPKQFSGNTIYF. V and J are TRBV18 and TRBJ1-3, with no clear D. This CDR3 contains 15 residues. The V gene's germline CDR1 is KGHSH and CDR2 LQKENI. V was trimmed by 2 bases and J by 0 bases, leaving 8 bases between them.

This clone showed up just once. J is TRBJ1-2 and V is TRBV6-5; 9 positions match TRBD1. CDR1 and CDR2 (germline): MNHEY, SVGAGI. The CDR3 totals 13 residues. Losses at the gene ends were 6 bases for V and 3 bases for J; bases not matched to a gene: 2. The CDR3 sequence: CASRRTGDYGYTF. In nucleotides, the CDR3 is TGTGCCAGCAGAAGGACAGGGGACTATGGCTACACCTTC.

V and J are TRBV3-1 (or the pseudogene TRBV3-2) and TRBJ2-5, with D possibly being TRBD1 (6 bases). The V and J ends lost 2 bases and 1 base respectively, with 8 bases between them. Germline V gene lookup returns CDR1 LGHDT and CDR2 YNNKEL (reference sequence). This CDR3 region has 14 residues. CDR3 protein: CASSQRTAQETQYF. CDR3 nucleotide sequence: TGTGCCAGCAGCCAACGGACAGCCCAAGAGACCCAGTACTTC.

This sequence joins TRBV9 and TRBJ1-3; TRBD1 is a possible D gene (6 bases). This CDR3 has 16 amino acids. The V gene's germline CDR1 is SGDLS and CDR2 YYNGEE. The V end was cut by 0 bases, the J end by 4 bases, with 14 bases between. The CDR3 DNA reads as TGTGCCAGCAGCGTAGAGCCAACAGGGTCCGGAAACACCATATATTTT. Protein product: CASSVEPTGSGNTIYF. Using reference TRBV9 and TRBJ1-3 for the parts outside the CDR3, the full variable domain is DSGVTQTPKHLITATGQRVTLRCSPRSGDLSVYWYQQSLDQGLQFLIQYYNGEERAKGNILERFSAQQFPDLHSELNLSSLELGDSALYFCASSVEPTGSGNTIYFGEGSWLTVV.

The chain recombines TRBV7-9 with TRBJ2-7, with D perhaps matching TRBD2 (6 bases). The germline V and J ends were trimmed by 5 bases and 0 bases, with 17 bases remaining between them. Germline V gives CDR1 SEHNR, CDR2 FQNEAQ (reference sequence). CDR3 size: 16 residues. This CDR3 reads CASSPGYGEASYEQYF. In DNA form, the CDR3 reads TGTGCCAGCAGCCCGGGATATGGGGAGGCCTCCTACGAGCAGTACTTC.

This chain joins TRBV2 and TRBJ1-5, with unresolved D. Germline V CDR1 and CDR2: SNHLY, FYNNEI. There are 16 residues in the CDR3. V was pared by 0 bases and J by 0 bases, with 9 bases between. The CDR3 DNA reads as TGTGCCAGCAGTGAAGCGCCCGGGGTTAGCAATCAGCCCCAGCATTTT. Translation gives CASSEAPGVSNQPQHF. The variable domain in full, with the rest retrieved from reference TRBV2 and TRBJ1-5, is EPEVTQTPSHQVTQMGQEVILRCVPISNHLYFYWYRQILGQKVEFLVSFYNNEISEKSEIFDDQFSVERPDGSNFTLKIRSTKLEDSAMYFCASSEAPGVSNQPQHFGDGTRLSIL.

The chain is built from TRBV6-2 or TRBV6-3 and TRBJ1-6, with D possibly being TRBD1 (6 bases). V shed 2 bases and J shed 0 bases, with 17 bases lying between them. CDR3 length equals 19 residues. The germline V gene encodes CDR1 MNHEY and CDR2 SVGEGT. This chain's CDR3 is CASSYGGQYSSSYNSPLHF. The CDR3 region has the DNA TGTGCCAGCAGTTACGGAGGACAGTATTCCAGCTCCTATAATTCACCCCTCCACTTT.

This clone was found a few times. The chain joins TRBV24-1 to TRBJ1-5; maybe TRBD1 (5 bases). Germline values: CDR1 KGHDR, CDR2 SFDVKD. Trimming took off 7 bases at V and 0 bases at J, with 30 bases between the two ends. This CDR3 has 21 residues. CDR3 nucleotide sequence: TGTGCCACCAGGTGGGGTATAGAGGGGAGGTATATGGGATATAGCAATCAGCCCCAGCATTTT. Amino acids: CATRWGIEGRYMGYSNQPQHF.

The CDR3 is CASSPTKESGNGYTF. CDR3 nucleotide sequence: TGTGCCAGCTCACCGACAAAGGAATCAGGGAATGGCTACACCTTC. The genes are TRBV18 and TRBJ1-2; TRBD1 is a possible D gene (5 bases). The CDR3 is 15 amino acids. The V gene lost 3 bases and the J gene lost 6 bases, with 17 bases spanning the gap. Germline CDR1 reads KGHSH; CDR2 reads LQKENI.

The chain has TRBV6-5 and TRBJ1-1; D unclear. The CDR3 consists of 13 residues. V lost 6 bases and J 0 bases, leaving 8 bases between the germline ends. CDR1 is MNHEY and CDR2 is SVGAGI in the germline V gene. As DNA, the CDR3 is TGTGCCAGCAGGGCGCTACTGAACACTGAAGCTTTCTTT. This gives the protein CASRALLNTEAFF.

The chain couples TRBV7-2 to TRBJ1-6; D is ambiguous. Trimming cost V 6 bases and J 7 bases, with 13 bases left between them. Germline V gives CDR1 SGHTA, CDR2 FQGNSA. The CDR3 runs 14 residues. The CDR3: CASSSQHPNSPLHF. The CDR3 DNA is TGTGCCAGCAGTTCTCAGCACCCGAATTCACCCCTCCACTTT.

The CDR3 DNA reads as TGTGCCAGCAGCCCAAGGGACTACAACTCCTACGAGCAGTACTTC. Protein product: CASSPRDYNSYEQYF. The genes are TRBV6-5 and TRBJ2-7; 7 bases map to TRBD2. Germline V gene data show CDR1 as MNHEY and CDR2 as SVGAGI. V was pared by 6 bases and J by 0 bases, with 8 bases of the junction left unmatched. This CDR3 spans 15 amino acids.

This chain uses TRBV5-6 with TRBJ2-3, with D maybe TRBD2 (5 bases). V dropped 0 bases and J dropped 6 bases, with 11 bases sitting between them. CDR1 and CDR2 from the germline V gene are SGHDT and YYEEEE. This CDR3 is 14 amino acids long. CDR3 protein: CASSLGAAADTQYF. CDR3 DNA: TGTGCCAGCAGCTTGGGAGCGGCGGCGGATACGCAGTATTTT.

This clone was seen more than once but under ten times. The rearrangement links TRBV19 to TRBJ2-7; D is unclear. Germline V gene lookup returns CDR1 LNHDA and CDR2 SQIVND (reference sequence). With 4 bases removed from V and 2 bases from J, the gap between germline ends came to 9 bases. The CDR3 extends over 13 amino acids. The CDR3 DNA follows: TGTGCCAGTAGTAAGGCGGCTACCTACGAGCAGTACTTC. Encoded protein: CASSKAATYEQYF.

J is TRBJ1-2 and V is TRBV18; D is undetermined. Between the trimmed V and J ends, which lost 2 bases and 6 bases, there was a span of 10 bases. This CDR3 region has 13 residues. Germline V gives CDR1 KGHSH, CDR2 LQKENI. The CDR3 region is CASSPEVEDGYTF. The CDR3 bases are TGTGCCAGCTCACCAGAGGTTGAAGATGGCTACACCTTC.

This clone was found once. For the CDR3, the DNA is TGTGCCAGCAGGCAAACGGGCCCCGGGGGCGCCTATGGCTACACCTTC. This translates into CASRQTGPGGAYGYTF. The rearrangement joins TRBV5-4 to TRBJ1-2; D might be TRBD1 (6 bases). Trimming left V 5 bases short and J 4 bases short, with 21 bases between. CDR3 length equals 16 residues. The germline gives CDR1 SGHNT, CDR2 YYREEE (reference sequence).

The chain joins TRBV3-1 (or the pseudogene TRBV3-2) to TRBJ2-7; D is ambiguous. CDR1 LGHDT and CDR2 YNNKEL come from the germline V gene (reference sequence). The CDR3 has 15 amino acids. The ends were cut back, 0 bases at V and 0 bases at J, with 9 bases in the middle. DNA of the CDR3: TGTGCCAGCAGCCAAGATAGAAGGAGCTCCTACGAGCAGTACTTC. Translating it yields CASSQDRRSSYEQYF.

This chain connects TRBV6-5 to TRBJ1-2; tentatively, D is TRBD1 (5 bases). This CDR3 has 15 amino acids. Deletions cut 2 bases from V and 0 bases from J, with 10 bases between. CDR1 is MNHEY and CDR2 is SVGAGI in the germline V gene. The CDR3 protein is CASSYTRGANYGYTF. In nucleotides, the CDR3 is TGTGCCAGCAGTTACACTAGGGGCGCTAACTATGGCTACACCTTC.

The chain links TRBV7-8 to TRBJ1-2, with D maybe TRBD1 (6 bases). This CDR3 is built from 19 residues. Germline-derived CDR1 and CDR2 are SGHVS and FQNEAQ. Between the trimmed V and J ends, which lost 7 bases and 3 bases, there was a span of 30 bases. For the CDR3, the DNA is TGTGCCAGCACCCCAGGGGTAGTCGGGGGCGCTTTGGGGTACTATGGCTACACCTTC. Amino acid sequence: CASTPGVVGGALGYYGYTF.

The chain combines TRBV24-1 with TRBJ2-1; D gene uncertain. There are 18 residues in the CDR3. Germline V gene sequence: CDR1 KGHDR, CDR2 SFDVKD. V was clipped by 1 base and J by 0 bases, with 15 bases between them. The DNA for the CDR3 is TGTGCCACCAGTGATTTACCTACTTCCTCGAGCTCCTACAATGAGCAGTTCTTC. Protein: CATSDLPTSSSSYNEQFF.

The J gene is TRBJ2-7, the V gene TRBV28; no clear D. The ends were cut back, 8 bases at V and 3 bases at J, with 5 bases in the middle. CDR1 is MDHEN, CDR2 SYDVKM, per germline. The CDR3 is made up of 10 amino acids. The CDR3 nucleotides read TGTGCCAGCGGCTACTACGAGCAGTACTTC. As protein: CASGYYEQYF.

Only one count was recorded for this clone. The chain is built from TRBV24-1 and TRBJ2-3; 9 nucleotides match TRBD2. The germline V gene has CDR1 KGHDR and CDR2 SFDVKD. This CDR3 comprises 13 residues. J lost 5 bases, V lost 9 bases, and 5 bases had no gene match. DNA for the CDR3: TGTGCCACCGGCGGGGGGGCGGTAGATACGCAGTATTTT. It is translated as CATGGGAVDTQYF.

This rearrangement joins TRBV7-8 to TRBJ1-2, with D possibly matching TRBD1 (6 bases). Trimming removed 6 bases at V and 4 bases at J, with 15 bases between. CDR3 length: 14 amino acids. Germline V gene lookup returns CDR1 SGHVS and CDR2 FQNEAQ. The CDR3 DNA sequence: TGTGCCAGCAGTTTACAGGGAATAGGCTATGGCTACACCTTC. Protein product: CASSLQGIGYGYTF.

V gene TRBV7-2 combines with J gene TRBJ2-2; D is unresolved. The CDR3 is made up of 14 amino acids. The germline V gene has CDR1 SGHTA and CDR2 FQGNSA. Trimming took off 1 base at V and 7 bases at J, with 10 bases between the two ends. The CDR3 DNA reads as TGTGCCAGCAGCTTAGGGACCGGAATCGGGGAGCTGTTTTTT. Translating gives CASSLGTGIGELFF.

The V gene is TRBV4-2, the J gene TRBJ2-1; TRBD2 matches at 7 bases. Germline loops: CDR1 LGHNA, CDR2 YNFKEQ. Unmatched junction bases numbered 6, after V lost 0 bases and J lost 4 bases. The CDR3 is made up of 16 amino acids. DNA for the CDR3: TGTGCCAGCAGCCAAGATCTGAGCGGGGTGTACAATGAGCAGTTCTTC. Amino acid sequence: CASSQDLSGVYNEQFF.

The chain joins TRBV30 to TRBJ1-2, with D hard to call. The CDR3 loop spans 12 amino acids. CDR1 GTSNPN and CDR2 SVGIG come from the germline V gene (reference sequence). Trimming removed 3 bases from V and 4 bases from J, with 9 bases in between. The CDR3 DNA is TGTGCCTGGAGAACGTCGCCCTATGGCTACACCTTC. The encoded protein is CAWRTSPYGYTF.